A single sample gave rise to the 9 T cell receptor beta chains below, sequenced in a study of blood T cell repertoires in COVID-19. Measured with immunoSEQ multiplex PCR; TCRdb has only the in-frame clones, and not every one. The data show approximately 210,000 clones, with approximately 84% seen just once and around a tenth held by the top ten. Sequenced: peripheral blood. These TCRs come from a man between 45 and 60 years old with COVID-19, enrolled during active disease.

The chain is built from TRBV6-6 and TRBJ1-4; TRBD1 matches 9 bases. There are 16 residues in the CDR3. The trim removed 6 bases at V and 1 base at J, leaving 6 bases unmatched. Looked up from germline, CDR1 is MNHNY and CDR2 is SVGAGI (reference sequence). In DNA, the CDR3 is TGTGCCAGCAGCCGGGGACAGGGAAGAACTAATGAAAAACTGTTTTTT. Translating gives CASSRGQGRTNEKLFF.

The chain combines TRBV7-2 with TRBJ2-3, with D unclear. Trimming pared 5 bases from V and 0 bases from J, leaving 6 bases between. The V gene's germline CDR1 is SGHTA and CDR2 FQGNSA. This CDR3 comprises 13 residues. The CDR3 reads CASSPGSTDTQYF. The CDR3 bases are TGTGCCAGCAGCCCCGGGAGCACAGATACGCAGTATTTT.

The CDR3 nucleotides are TGTGCCAGCAGCTTCCAAGCGGGGGGCATCACAGATACGCAGTATTTT. It is translated as CASSFQAGGITDTQYF. This chain connects TRBV7-2 to TRBJ2-3, with 9 bases fitting TRBD2. The CDR3 is 16 residues long. Germline assignment: CDR1 SGHTA and CDR2 FQGNSA. Losses at the gene ends were 3 bases for V and 2 bases for J; bases not matched to a gene: 6.

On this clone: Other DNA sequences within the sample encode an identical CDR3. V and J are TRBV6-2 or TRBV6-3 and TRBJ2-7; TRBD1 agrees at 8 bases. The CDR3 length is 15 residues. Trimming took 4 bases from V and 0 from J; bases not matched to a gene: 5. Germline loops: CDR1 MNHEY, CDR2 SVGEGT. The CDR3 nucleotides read TGTGCCAGCAGTTCCGGGACAGGCGTCTCCTACGAGCAGTACTTC. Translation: CASSSGTGVSYEQYF.

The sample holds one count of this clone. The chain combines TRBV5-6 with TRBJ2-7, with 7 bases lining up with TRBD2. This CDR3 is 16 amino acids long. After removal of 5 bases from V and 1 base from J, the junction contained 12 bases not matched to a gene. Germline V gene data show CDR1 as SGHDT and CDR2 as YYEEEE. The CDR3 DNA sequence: TGTGCCAGCAGTTCTACTCTCGGGGGGATTTCCTACGAGCAGTACTTC. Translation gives CASSSTLGGISYEQYF.

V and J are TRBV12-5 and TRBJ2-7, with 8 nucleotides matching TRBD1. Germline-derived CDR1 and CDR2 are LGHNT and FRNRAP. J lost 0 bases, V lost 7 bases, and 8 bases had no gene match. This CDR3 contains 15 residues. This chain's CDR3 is CASDPPGQDSYEQYF. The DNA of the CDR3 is TGTGCTAGTGACCCGCCGGGACAGGACTCCTACGAGCAGTACTTC.

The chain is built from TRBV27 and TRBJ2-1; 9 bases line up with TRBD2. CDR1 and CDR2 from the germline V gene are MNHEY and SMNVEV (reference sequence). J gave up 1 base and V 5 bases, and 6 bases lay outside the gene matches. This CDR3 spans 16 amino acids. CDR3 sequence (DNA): TGTGCCAGCAGTCCTATAGCGGGAGAGTCCTACAATGAGCAGTTCTTC. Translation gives CASSPIAGESYNEQFF.

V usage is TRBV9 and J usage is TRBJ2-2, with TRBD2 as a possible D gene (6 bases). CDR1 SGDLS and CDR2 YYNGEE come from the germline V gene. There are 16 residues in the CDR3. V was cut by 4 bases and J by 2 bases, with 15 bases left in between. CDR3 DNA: TGTGCCAGCAGCCCGAGATGGGACTTAAACACCGGGGAGCTGTTTTTT. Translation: CASSPRWDLNTGELFF.

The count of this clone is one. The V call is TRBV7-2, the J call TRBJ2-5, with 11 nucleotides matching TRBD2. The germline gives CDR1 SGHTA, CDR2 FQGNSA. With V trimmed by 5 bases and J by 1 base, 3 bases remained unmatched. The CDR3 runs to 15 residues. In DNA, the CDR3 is TGTGCCAGCAGCAAAGGGACTAGCGGCCAAGAGACCCAGTACTTC. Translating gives CASSKGTSGQETQYF.